The next 4 T cell receptor beta chains were all read from a single sample in a study of T cells in Graves' hyperthyroidism and ophthalmopathy (dated by TCRdb to between 2018 and 2021). Library construction relied on multiplex PCR. The reads were generated on an Illumina HiSeq 2000. TCR beta CDR3 regions were amplified from RNA transcripts. The first round of RT-PCR for the TCR CDR3 was performed with the HTBI primer set and the Qiagen OneStep RT-PCR kit. Using fastp at Q25 and MiXCR, TCRdb reprocessed the public reads and kept productive beta chains. Duplicate CDR3 protein sequences are folded into a single record with the most common DNA and genes. The sample data list around 520,000 distinct CDR3 sequences, and less than 15% of these were observed just once. Around 14% of the sample belongs to the ten largest clones. The sample consisted of blood. These receptors were taken from a woman aged 40 to 50 with Graves' hyperthyroidism.

In this sample, this clonotype turned up a few times. The rearrangement uses TRBV19 and TRBJ2-3; D is undetermined. V was clipped by 1 base and J by 1 base, with 9 bases between them. The CDR3 sequence is 15 residues long. Per the germline V gene, CDR1 is LNHDA and CDR2 is SQIVND (reference sequence). The CDR3 DNA follows: TGTGCCAGTAGTATAGTGGTTACGGGCACAGATACGCAGTATTTT. This gives the protein CASSIVVTGTDTQYF.

This clonotype was counted at least ten times. The gene calls are TRBV7-9 and TRBJ1-2; no reliable D call. Deletions cut 4 bases from V and 2 bases from J, with 11 bases between. The germline V gene encodes CDR1 SEHNR and CDR2 FQNEAQ (reference sequence). The CDR3 covers 14 residues. CDR3 in amino acids: CASSSLEANYGYTF. The CDR3 DNA reads as TGTGCCAGCAGCTCCCTAGAGGCAAACTATGGCTACACCTTC.

The CDR3 coding sequence is TGCGCCAGCAGCCAAGTAGGGACAGGGAACCAGCCCCAGCATTTT. It encodes CASSQVGTGNQPQHF. This chain joins TRBV4-1 and TRBJ1-5; 9 positions agree with TRBD1. The trim removed 1 base at V and 7 bases at J, leaving 5 bases unmatched. The germline CDR1 and CDR2 sequences are MGHRA and YSYEKL. The CDR3 has 15 amino acids.

Only a few counts were recorded for this clonotype. V is TRBV5-4 and J is TRBJ1-4; 7 bases align to TRBD1. The CDR3 spans 17 residues. Trimming took 4 bases from V and 3 from J; bases not matched to a gene: 12. From germline, CDR1 is SGHNT and CDR2 YYREEE (reference sequence). The CDR3 region has the DNA TGTGCCAGCAGCCGATCAGGGGGGGTGTCGGCTAATGAAAAACTGTTTTTT. Amino acids: CASSRSGGVSANEKLFF.